This T cell receptor beta chain derives from a study of T cell changes during pregnancy in multiple sclerosis. Germline V gene sequence: CDR1 SGHRS, CDR2 YFSETQ. CDR3 length: 12 amino acids. Deletions cut 0 bases from V and 6 bases from J, with 5 bases between. The protocol was immunoSEQ multiplex PCR, while the TCRdb copy is restricted to in-frame clones and leaves out a portion. Found here are approximately 100,000 clones, around nine tenths of them singletons; the top ten hold around 1.2%. The clonotype was recovered from a female donor with multiple sclerosis, enrolled in a pregnancy study. The chain has TRBV5-1 and TRBJ2-3, with D hard to call. The sequences come from peripheral blood, collected in the second trimester of pregnancy. DNA for the CDR3: TGCGCCAGCAGCTTGGTAGCCGATACGCAGTATTTT. Encoded protein: CASSLVADTQYF.